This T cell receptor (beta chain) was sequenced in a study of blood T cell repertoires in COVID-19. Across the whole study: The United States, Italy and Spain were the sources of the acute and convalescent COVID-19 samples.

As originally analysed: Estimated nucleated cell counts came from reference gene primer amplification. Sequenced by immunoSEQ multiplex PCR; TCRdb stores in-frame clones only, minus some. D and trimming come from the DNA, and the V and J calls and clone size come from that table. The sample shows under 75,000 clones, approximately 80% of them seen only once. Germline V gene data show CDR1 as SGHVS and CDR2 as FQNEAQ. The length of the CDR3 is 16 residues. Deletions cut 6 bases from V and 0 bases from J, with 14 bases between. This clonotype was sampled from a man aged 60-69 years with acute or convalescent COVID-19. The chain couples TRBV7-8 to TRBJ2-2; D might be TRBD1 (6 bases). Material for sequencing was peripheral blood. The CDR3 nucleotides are TGTGCCAGCAGTCACCGGGACATAGCGAACACCGGGGAGCTGTTTTTT. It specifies CASSHRDIANTGELFF.